These T cell receptor beta chains were read from a single sample in a study of T cells in placental villitis. Measured with immunoSEQ multiplex PCR; TCRdb has only the in-frame clones, and not every one. The sample holds about 6,300 clones; 78% are singletons and the top ten take roughly 8.7%. The sequenced sample consisted of placental tissue containing maternal and fetal cells. The receptor set was obtained from a human patient with infectious villitis; the placental T cells may come from both mother and fetus. CDR3s include the opening cysteine and the closing phenylalanine or tryptophan.

v_call	j_call	cdr3_aa
TRBV12-3/TRBV12-4	TRBJ2-2	CASSGGATGELFF
TRBV2	TRBJ2-3	CASSGVRATDTQYF
TRBV9	TRBJ2-1	CASSTGHIGIGQFF
TRBV24-1	TRBJ1-5	CATPGDHDINHQPQHF
TRBV5-1	TRBJ1-1	CASSPGTGVVNTEAFF
TRBV11-3	TRBJ2-1	CASSLAFGGRYNEQFF
TRBV7-2	TRBJ2-3	CASSYYSDTQYF
TRBV29-1	TRBJ2-7	CSVSGGGNEQYF
TRBV5-5	TRBJ2-5	CASSRRLAGGETQYF
TRBV6-5	TRBJ2-1	CASSSMKGNEQFF
TRBV6-5	TRBJ2-1	CASCQGTCNEQFF
TRBV6-5	TRBJ2-1	CASSPLGGGYNEQFF
TRBV19	TRBJ1-1	CASSMGGANTEAFF
TRBV28	TRBJ2-2	CASSPSGDRGSGELFF
TRBV6-2/TRBV6-3	TRBJ1-5	CASSHGGLGNQPQHF
TRBV27	TRBJ2-1	CASSLERGGNEQFF
TRBV6-5	TRBJ2-3	CASSWRGASTDTQYF
TRBV5-1	TRBJ2-5	CASNWGPEETQYF
TRBV29-1	TRBJ2-7	CSVVEGAGYEQYF
TRBV6-2/TRBV6-3	TRBJ2-1	CASSYAPPSRWYNEQFF
TRBV4-3	TRBJ2-6	CASSSKRGRHKVGVLTF
TRBV28	TRBJ1-2	CASRTQQGGYTF
TRBV6-2/TRBV6-3	TRBJ1-4	CVSSRGQGETEKLFF
TRBV4-2	TRBJ2-7	CASSQDLVFKTIPGDPYEQYF
TRBV28	TRBJ2-5	CASSSSGDLMGETQYF
TRBV6-6	TRBJ2-3	CASSYLAGGVDTQYF
TRBV5-4	TRBJ2-7	CASSFASGGASSYEQYF
TRBV7-3	TRBJ2-2	CASSLLANTGELFF
TRBV4-1	TRBJ1-4	CASSLLRGVRVREKLFF
TRBV12-3/TRBV12-4	TRBJ1-2	CASRGSYSYGYTF
TRBV11-1	TRBJ2-3	CASSIWEGNTQYF
TRBV7-6	TRBJ1-4	CASSLVTGTNEKLFF
TRBV14	TRBJ2-3	CASGWGRGSDTQYF
TRBV29-1	TRBJ1-1	CSVEGLGQGVAEAFF
TRBV18	TRBJ2-2	CASSLDSAGELFF
TRBV24-1	TRBJ2-4	CATSDLDSGKNIQYF
TRBV19	TRBJ1-6	CASSIGAANSYNSPLHF
TRBV5-5	TRBJ2-1	CASSHPGTGYNEQFF
TRBV21-1	TRBJ1-5	CASSKGTGNQPQHF
TRBV19	TRBJ2-3	CASSVSGIVTDTQYF
TRBV10-2	TRBJ2-1	CASTGEVYNEQFF
TRBV12-5	TRBJ1-1	CASGLTAGGNTEAFF
TRBV4-3	TRBJ2-7	CASSQEAGSYEQYF
TRBV9	TRBJ2-1	CASSSTGASGNEQFF